This T cell receptor beta chain was identified in a study of cytomegalovirus exposure and HLA in healthy donors. Study-level information: T cells numbering around 170 million yielded 117 million unique TCR beta sequences in an earlier analysis. An early data release held tens of millions of unique TCRs from HLA-typed donors.

Amplification used 60 Vbeta primers and 13 Jbeta primers. Here immunoSEQ multiplex PCR was the method, and the copy in TCRdb shows in-frame clones only, minus some. Among roughly 100,000 clones, 75% to 80% were seen once, and the ten largest hold approximately 8%. The V gene end was trimmed by 6 bases and the J gene end by 0 bases; junction bases not matched to a gene: 8. CDR1 is MNHNS, CDR2 SASEGT, per germline. The CDR3 covers 15 residues. The chain links TRBV6-1 to TRBJ2-7; 7 nucleotides line up with TRBD1. The specimen sequenced was PBMCs. The TCR sequence derives from a female donor in good health and CMV-seronegative. In DNA form, the CDR3 reads TGTGCCAGCAGGGGGGACAGCTCGTACTCCTACGAGCAGTACTTC. Translated, it gives CASRGDSSYSYEQYF.